Each of the 5 T cell receptor beta chains below was sequenced from the same sample in a study of blood T cell repertoires in COVID-19. The method was immunoSEQ multiplex PCR; TCRdb's version includes in-frame clones alone and lacks a portion of them. The data hold about 31,000 clones, with 91% observed a single time. Sequenced sample: peripheral blood. Receptors originate from a human donor in a cohort sampled during active COVID-19.

The rearrangement links TRBV19 to TRBJ2-2; unclear D gene. V lost 8 bases to trimming and J lost 1 base, with 8 bases between them. The CDR3 runs 13 residues. Germline V CDR1 and CDR2: LNHDA, SQIVND (reference sequence). The CDR3, as DNA: TGTGCCAGTCAGGTGGGGAACACCGGGGAGCTGTTTTTT. As protein: CASQVGNTGELFF.

This clone came up once. The chain has TRBV3-1 (or the pseudogene TRBV3-2) and TRBJ1-2, with D possibly TRBD1 on 5 matching bases. Germline V gene lookup returns CDR1 LGHDT and CDR2 YNNKEL (reference sequence). Trimming removed 1 base from V and 6 bases from J, with 9 bases in between. The CDR3 runs to 13 residues. DNA for the CDR3: TGTGCCAGCAGCCAAGGCGGACAAAATGGCTACACCTTC. Its protein is CASSQGGQNGYTF.

V usage is TRBV6-6 and J usage is TRBJ2-7; perhaps TRBD2 as D (6 bases). The CDR3 totals 14 residues. The V gene's germline CDR1 is MNHNY and CDR2 SVGAGI (reference sequence). Trimming cost V 5 bases and J 3 bases, with 14 bases left between them. The CDR3 loop is CASSPHLGGYEQYV. DNA of the CDR3: TGTGCCAGCAGTCCTCACCTCGGGGGCTACGAGCAGTACGTC.

The chain couples TRBV27 to TRBJ1-3; D gene ambiguous. This CDR3 is built from 16 residues. The ends were cut back, 3 bases at V and 2 bases at J, with 14 bases in the middle. Per germline, CDR1 MNHEY and CDR2 SMNVEV (reference sequence). CDR3 nucleotides: TGTGCCAGCAGTTTGAGAAGTACCGCCCCTGGAAACACCATATATTTT. Translated, it gives CASSLRSTAPGNTIYF.

J is TRBJ1-1 and V is TRBV10-3; TRBD1 might be the D (6 bases). The CDR3 totals 15 residues. V shed 2 bases and J shed 1 base, with 11 bases lying between them. CDR1 is ENHRY and CDR2 is SYGVKD in the germline V gene. CDR3 loop: CAISEVGGRNTEAFF. The CDR3 nucleotides are TGTGCCATCAGTGAGGTAGGGGGACGGAACACTGAAGCTTTCTTT.